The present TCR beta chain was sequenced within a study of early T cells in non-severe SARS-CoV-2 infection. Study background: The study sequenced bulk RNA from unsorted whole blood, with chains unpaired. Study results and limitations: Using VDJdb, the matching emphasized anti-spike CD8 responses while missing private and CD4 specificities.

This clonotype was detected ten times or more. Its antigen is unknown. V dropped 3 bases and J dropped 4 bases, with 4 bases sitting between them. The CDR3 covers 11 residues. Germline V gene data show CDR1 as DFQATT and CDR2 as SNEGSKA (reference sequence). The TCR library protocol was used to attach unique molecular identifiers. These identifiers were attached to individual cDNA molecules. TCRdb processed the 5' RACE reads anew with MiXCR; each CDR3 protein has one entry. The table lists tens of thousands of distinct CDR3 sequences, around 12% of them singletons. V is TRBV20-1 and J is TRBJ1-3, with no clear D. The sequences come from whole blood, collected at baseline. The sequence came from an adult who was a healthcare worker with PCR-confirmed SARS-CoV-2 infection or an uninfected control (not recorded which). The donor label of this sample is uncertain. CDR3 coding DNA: TGCAGTGCTAGTCCCGGAAACACCATATATTTT. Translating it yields CSASPGNTIYF.